This TCR beta chain was identified in a study of response to subunit inactivated influenza vaccine. General study findings and limits: There was a suggestion from the authors that each seasonal influenza vaccination recruits few new T cells.

This clonotype was observed at least ten times. Its antigen is unknown. The germline gives CDR1 LGHNA, CDR2 YSLEER. Trimming removed 0 bases at V and 4 bases at J, with 13 bases between. The CDR3 has 16 residues. TCRdb used MiXCR to reprocess the RT-PCR reads, holding one entry per CDR3 protein. This table holds hundreds of thousands of distinct CDR3 sequences, about 10% found once. The chain combines TRBV4-3 with TRBJ1-5; possibly TRBD1 for D (5 bases). The starting material was PBMCs from blood, obtained on the day of vaccination. This receptor was taken from a man aged 50 or older who received an inactivated influenza vaccine. CDR3 DNA: TGCGCCAGCAGCCAAGAGGCAGGGAAGAGGAATCAGCCCCAGCATTTT. It specifies CASSQEAGKRNQPQHF.